This passage covers 23 T cell receptor beta chains from one sample sequenced in a study of cytomegalovirus exposure and HLA in healthy donors. PCR was performed using 60 Vbeta and 13 Jbeta primers. Generated by immunoSEQ multiplex PCR, the TCRdb table keeps only in-frame clones and is missing some. Seen here are fewer than 250,000 clones, around four fifths observed once, and the top ten hold around 3.9%. Sequenced input: PBMCs. Source of these receptors: a male donor in good health and CMV-seronegative.

The CDR3 DNA sequence: TGCGCCAGCAGCTTGACTGGAGGGGCGCTAGGGGAGACCCAGTACTTC. This translates into CASSLTGGALGETQYF. V usage is TRBV5-1 and J usage is TRBJ2-5; D might be TRBD2 (6 bases). Per the germline V gene, CDR1 is SGHRS and CDR2 is YFSETQ. Trimming took 1 base from V and 5 from J, leaving 18 bases between them. The CDR3 has 16 amino acids.

There are a few counts of this clone. The chain carries TRBV5-4 and TRBJ2-7, with 7 bases matching TRBD2. V trimming: 2 bases; J trimming: 5 bases; junction bases outside the gene matches: 10. From germline, CDR1 is SGHNT and CDR2 YYREEE (reference sequence). The CDR3 is 15 residues long. CDR3 loop: CASSLAGGSPHEQYF. The CDR3 nucleotides are TGTGCCAGCAGCTTAGCCGGCGGGAGTCCCCACGAGCAGTACTTC.

The chain has TRBV9 and TRBJ2-7; tentative D call: TRBD2 (6 bases). Between the trimmed V and J ends, which lost 2 bases and 0 bases, there was a span of 12 bases. CDR3 length equals 15 residues. Germline lookup yields CDR1 SGDLS and CDR2 YYNGEE. CDR3 coding DNA: TGTGCCAGCAGCGTTCGGGGGTCCCCCTCCTACGAGCAGTACTTC. Translating gives CASSVRGSPSYEQYF.

This sequence joins TRBV11-2 and TRBJ1-2, with 10 bases aligning to TRBD1. CDR3 length: 16 residues. Germline V gene data show CDR1 as SGHAT and CDR2 as FQNNGV. The V gene end was trimmed by 5 bases and the J gene end by 5 bases; junction bases not matched to a gene: 11. The CDR3 bases are TGTGCCAGCAGCGTAGGCGGGACAGGGGCGGTTTATGGCTACACCTTC. This codes for CASSVGGTGAVYGYTF.

The sample holds a few counts of this clone. The gene calls are TRBV5-1 and TRBJ2-3, with TRBD1 as a possible D gene (6 bases). The CDR3 sequence is 16 residues long. Germline CDR1 is SGHRS and CDR2 is YFSETQ. Trimming left V 3 bases short and J 2 bases short, with 16 bases between. The CDR3 DNA sequence: TGCGCCAGCAGCTCCGGGACAACTTATAACACAGATACGCAGTATTTT. Encoded protein: CASSSGTTYNTDTQYF.

The rearrangement links TRBV7-2 to TRBJ2-2, with a tentative D call TRBD1 (5 bases). Looked up from germline, CDR1 is SGHTA and CDR2 is FQGNSA. This CDR3 has 15 residues. V was pared by 6 bases and J by 2 bases, with 13 bases between. CDR3 nucleotides: TGTGCCAGCAGACCCGACAGAGTAAACACCGGGGAGCTGTTTTTT. Translation: CASRPDRVNTGELFF.

The CDR3 coding sequence is TGTGCCAGCACTGCCGCAAACAGGGAATCCTACGAGCAGTACTTC. Its protein is CASTAANRESYEQYF. V is TRBV7-9 and J is TRBJ2-5; possibly TRBD1 for D (6 bases). The J call may be wrong; the DNA end is better matched by TRBJ2-7. The CDR3 is made up of 15 amino acids. The germline CDR1 and CDR2 sequences are SEHNR and FQNEAQ (reference sequence).

The rearrangement joins TRBV28 to TRBJ2-4; 15 bases fit TRBD2. Trimming took 6 bases from V and 1 from J; bases not matched to a gene: 13. This CDR3 comprises 20 residues. Germline lookup yields CDR1 MDHEN and CDR2 SYDVKM. CDR3 DNA sequence: TGTGCCAGCAGCCCTGGGACTAGCGGGAGGCCTCAGCAGGCCAAAAACATTCAGTACTTC. As protein: CASSPGTSGRPQQAKNIQYF. The complete variable domain, with remaining parts taken from reference TRBV28 and TRBJ2-4, reads DVKVTQSSRYLVKRTGEKVFLECVQDMDHENMFWYRQDPGLGLRLIYFSYDVKMKEKGDIPEGYSVSREKKERFSLILESASTNQTSMYLCASSPGTSGRPQQAKNIQYFGAGTRLSVL.

The V gene is TRBV28, the J gene TRBJ2-7; 7 nucleotides align to TRBD1. Germline assignment: CDR1 MDHEN and CDR2 SYDVKM. V lost 7 bases to trimming and J lost 5 bases; unmatched junction nucleotides: 11. The CDR3 length is 14 residues. The CDR3 here is CASTQGGAVHEQYF. The DNA of the CDR3 is TGTGCCAGCACGCAAGGGGGCGCTGTCCACGAGCAGTACTTC.

The rearrangement uses TRBV19 and TRBJ1-2; D gene uncertain. Germline V gene lookup returns CDR1 LNHDA and CDR2 SQIVND (reference sequence). V shed 6 bases and J shed 4 bases, with 12 bases lying between them. The CDR3 runs 13 residues. CDR3 DNA sequence: TGTGCCAGTAGCCCCTCCGGAGGCTATGGCTACACCTTC. Encoded protein: CASSPSGGYGYTF.

The chain couples TRBV5-3 to TRBJ2-4; no clear D. TRBV5-3 is recorded as an ORF, its role being uncertain. The CDR3 extends over 12 amino acids. V dropped 10 bases and J dropped 7 bases, with 15 bases sitting between them. The CDR3 sequence is CARPGIRNIQYF. CDR3 DNA sequence: TGTGCCCGGCCAGGCATCAGGAACATTCAGTACTTC.

The chain couples TRBV27 to TRBJ1-2; no definite D call. V lost 0 bases and J 4 bases, leaving 15 bases between the germline ends. The CDR3 contains 16 residues. Germline CDR1 MNHEY, CDR2 SMNVEV (reference sequence). CDR3 sequence reads: CASSLSNSPGFYGYTF. In DNA form, the CDR3 reads TGTGCCAGCAGTTTATCGAATTCCCCAGGCTTCTATGGCTACACCTTC.

The chain couples TRBV23-1 to TRBJ2-7, with TRBD1 matching 9 bases. TRBV23-1 is an ORF, with its function uncertain. The CDR3 runs 17 residues. V was clipped by 0 bases and J by 0 bases; unmatched bases: 6. As DNA, the CDR3 is TGCGCCAGCAGTCAATCGGTGACAGGGGGTTCCTCCTACGAGCAGTACTTC. It is translated as CASSQSVTGGSSYEQYF.

V usage is TRBV5-1 and J usage is TRBJ2-5; TRBD1 might be the D (5 bases). The V and J ends lost 4 bases and 1 base respectively, with 11 bases between them. Per germline, CDR1 SGHRS and CDR2 YFSETQ. This CDR3 contains 14 residues. The CDR3 sequence: CASSKQDLQETQYF. The CDR3 DNA reads as TGCGCCAGCAGCAAACAGGACCTCCAAGAGACCCAGTACTTC.

The V and J genes are TRBV7-3 and TRBJ2-5, with D possibly TRBD2 on 5 matching bases. The CDR3 consists of 13 residues. In germline, CDR1 is SGHTA, CDR2 FQGTGA. V lost 5 bases to trimming and J lost 3 bases, with 10 bases between them. CDR3 sequence (DNA): TGTGCCAGCAGCCTAGCAGTTAAAGAGACCCAGTACTTC. It encodes CASSLAVKETQYF.

The rearrangement joins TRBV6-1 to TRBJ2-7; tentative D call: TRBD2 (6 bases). The germline gives CDR1 MNHNS, CDR2 SASEGT. The length of the CDR3 is 13 residues. Deletions cut 7 bases from V and 0 bases from J, with 10 bases between. The CDR3 protein is CASIGGISYEQYF. DNA of the CDR3: TGTGCCAGCATCGGCGGGATCTCCTACGAGCAGTACTTC.

The chain is built from TRBV27 and TRBJ1-2, with D perhaps TRBD1 (6 bases). With 6 bases removed from V and 2 bases from J, the gap between germline ends came to 13 bases. The CDR3 has 14 residues. Germline V gene sequence: CDR1 MNHEY, CDR2 SMNVEV (reference sequence). The CDR3 DNA is TGTGCCAGCAGAAGGGGCCAGGGGAACTATGGCTACACCTTC. Its translation is CASRRGQGNYGYTF.

The V gene is TRBV9, the J gene TRBJ2-3; D remains ambiguous. Trimming left V 0 bases short and J 0 bases short, with 8 bases between. This CDR3 region has 15 residues. CDR1 and CDR2 from the germline V gene are SGDLS and YYNGEE. The CDR3 DNA reads as TGTGCCAGCAGCGTAGTTAGTCGTAGCACAGATACGCAGTATTTT. It is translated as CASSVVSRSTDTQYF.

The V gene is TRBV4-1, the J gene TRBJ1-1; 9 positions match TRBD1. Germline V gives CDR1 MGHRA, CDR2 YSYEKL. The CDR3 covers 17 residues. V shed 5 bases, J shed 5 bases, and the junction held 15 bases outside the gene matches. CDR3 nucleotide sequence: TGCGCCAGCAGCTTAACCCGGGACAGGGCGGGAAGTACTGAAGCTTTCTTT. Translated, it gives CASSLTRDRAGSTEAFF.

The CDR3 protein is CASSPEHVPYEQYF. In nucleotides, the CDR3 is TGTGCCAGCAGCCCGGAGCATGTACCCTACGAGCAGTACTTC. This sequence joins TRBV9 and TRBJ2-7, with no clear D. The CDR3 loop spans 14 amino acids. V dropped 4 bases and J dropped 2 bases, with 13 bases sitting between them. In germline, CDR1 is SGDLS, CDR2 YYNGEE.

This rearrangement joins TRBV20-1 to TRBJ1-1; no definite D call. This CDR3 contains 11 residues. Germline V gene lookup returns CDR1 DFQATT and CDR2 SNEGSKA (reference sequence). Trimming cost V 6 bases and J 6 bases, with 11 bases left between them. CDR3 region: CSAEEGPEAFF. CDR3 in DNA: TGCAGTGCCGAGGAGGGCCCTGAAGCTTTCTTT.

The sample holds a few counts of this clone. The V and J genes are TRBV27 and TRBJ2-7, with 7 positions matching TRBD1. Trimming cost V 5 bases and J 6 bases; bases outside gene matches: 7. The CDR3 runs to 13 residues. Germline CDR1 and CDR2: MNHEY and SMNVEV (reference sequence). The CDR3 region has the DNA TGTGCCAGCAGTCCCTTGACAGGGTCCGAGCAGTACTTC. As protein: CASSPLTGSEQYF.

The chain combines TRBV15 with TRBJ2-1; D not certain. Germline-derived CDR1 and CDR2 are LNHNV and YYDKDF (reference sequence). This CDR3 region has 12 residues. The V gene lost 0 bases and the J gene lost 9 bases, with 6 bases spanning the gap. CDR3 loop: CATSRDVSEQFF. In DNA form, the CDR3 reads TGTGCCACCAGCAGAGATGTGAGTGAGCAGTTCTTC.